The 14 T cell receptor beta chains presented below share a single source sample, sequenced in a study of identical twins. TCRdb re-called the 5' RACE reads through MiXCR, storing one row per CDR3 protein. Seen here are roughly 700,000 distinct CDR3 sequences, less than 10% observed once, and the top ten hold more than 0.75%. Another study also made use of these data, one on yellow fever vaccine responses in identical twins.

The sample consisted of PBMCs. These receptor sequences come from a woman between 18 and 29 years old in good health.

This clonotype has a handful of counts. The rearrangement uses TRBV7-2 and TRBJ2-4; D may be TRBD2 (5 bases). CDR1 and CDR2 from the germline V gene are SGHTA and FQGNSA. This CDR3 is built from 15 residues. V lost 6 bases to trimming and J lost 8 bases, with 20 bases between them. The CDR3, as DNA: TGTGCCAGCAGGGTCGGAGGCCGATACGGTGACATTCAGTACTTC. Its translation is CASRVGGRYGDIQYF.

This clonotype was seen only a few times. CDR3 DNA sequence: TGCAGTGCTCAAAGAGCGACAGTGAACACTGAAGCTTTCTTT. Translation: CSAQRATVNTEAFF. This rearrangement joins TRBV20-1 to TRBJ1-1; tentative D call: TRBD1 (5 bases). V gave up 5 bases and J gave up 0 bases, with 13 bases separating them. Per germline, CDR1 DFQATT and CDR2 SNEGSKA (reference sequence). CDR3 length: 14 residues.

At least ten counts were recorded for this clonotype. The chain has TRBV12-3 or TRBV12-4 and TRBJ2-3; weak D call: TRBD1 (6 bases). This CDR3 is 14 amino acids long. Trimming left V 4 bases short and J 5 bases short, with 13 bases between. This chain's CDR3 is CASSSETGIDTQYF. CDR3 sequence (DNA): TGTGCCAGCAGTTCCGAAACAGGGATAGATACGCAGTATTTT.

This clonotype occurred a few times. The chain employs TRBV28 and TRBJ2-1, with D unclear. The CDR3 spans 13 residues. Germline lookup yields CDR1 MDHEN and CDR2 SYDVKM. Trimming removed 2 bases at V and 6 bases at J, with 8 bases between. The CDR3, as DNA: TGTGCCAGCAGTTTAGGCACCGGCAATGAGCAGTTCTTC. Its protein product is CASSLGTGNEQFF.

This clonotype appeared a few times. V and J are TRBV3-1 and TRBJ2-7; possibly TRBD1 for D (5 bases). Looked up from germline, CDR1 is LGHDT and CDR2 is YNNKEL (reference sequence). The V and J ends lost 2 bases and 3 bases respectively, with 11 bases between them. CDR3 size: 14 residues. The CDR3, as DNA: TGTGCCAGCAGCCAATCAGGGTTCGGCTACGAGCAGTACTTC. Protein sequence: CASSQSGFGYEQYF.

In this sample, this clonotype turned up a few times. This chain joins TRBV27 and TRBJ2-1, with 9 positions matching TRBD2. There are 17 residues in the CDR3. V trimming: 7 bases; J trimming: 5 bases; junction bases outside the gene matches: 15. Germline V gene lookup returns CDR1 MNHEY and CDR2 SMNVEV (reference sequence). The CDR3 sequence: CASTNTPGLAGHNEQFF. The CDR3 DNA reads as TGTGCCAGCACCAATACCCCGGGACTAGCTGGCCACAATGAGCAGTTCTTC.

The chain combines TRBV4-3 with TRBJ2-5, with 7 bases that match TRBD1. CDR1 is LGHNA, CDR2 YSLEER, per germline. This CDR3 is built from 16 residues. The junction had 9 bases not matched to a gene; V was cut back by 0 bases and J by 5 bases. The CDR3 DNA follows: TGCGCCAGCAGCCAAGAACAGGTCTACAGGGGTGAGACCCAGTACTTC. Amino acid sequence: CASSQEQVYRGETQYF.

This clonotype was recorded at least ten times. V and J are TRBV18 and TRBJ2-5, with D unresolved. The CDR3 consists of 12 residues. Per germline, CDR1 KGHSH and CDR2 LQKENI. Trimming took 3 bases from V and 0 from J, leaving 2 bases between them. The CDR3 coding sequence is TGTGCCAGCTCACCGTACCAAGAGACCCAGTACTTC. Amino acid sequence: CASSPYQETQYF.

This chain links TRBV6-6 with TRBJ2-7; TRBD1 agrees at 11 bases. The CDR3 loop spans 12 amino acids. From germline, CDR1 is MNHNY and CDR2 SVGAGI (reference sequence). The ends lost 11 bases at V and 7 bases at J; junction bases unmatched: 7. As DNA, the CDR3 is TGTGCCTGTGGACAGGGGGCTCGAGAGCAGTACTTC. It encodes CACGQGAREQYF.

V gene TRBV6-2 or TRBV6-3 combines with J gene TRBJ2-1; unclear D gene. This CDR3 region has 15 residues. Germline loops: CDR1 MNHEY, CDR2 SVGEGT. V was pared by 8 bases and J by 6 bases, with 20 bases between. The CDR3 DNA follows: TGTGCCAGCGGGAAAACACTGGAAGAGGCCAATGAGCAGTTCTTC. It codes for CASGKTLEEANEQFF.

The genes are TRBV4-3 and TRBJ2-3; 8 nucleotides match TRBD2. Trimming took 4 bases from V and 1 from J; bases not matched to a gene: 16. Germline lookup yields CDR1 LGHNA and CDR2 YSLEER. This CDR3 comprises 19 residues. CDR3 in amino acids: CASSRDDPVAGRGTDTQYF. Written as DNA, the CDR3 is TGCGCCAGCAGCCGAGACGACCCAGTAGCGGGAAGGGGCACAGATACGCAGTATTTT.

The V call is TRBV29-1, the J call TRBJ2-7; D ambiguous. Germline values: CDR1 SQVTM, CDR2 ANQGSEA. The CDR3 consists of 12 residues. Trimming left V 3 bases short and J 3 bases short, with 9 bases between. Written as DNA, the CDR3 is TGCAGCGTTGATGGGGATAACTACGAGCAGTACTTC. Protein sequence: CSVDGDNYEQYF.

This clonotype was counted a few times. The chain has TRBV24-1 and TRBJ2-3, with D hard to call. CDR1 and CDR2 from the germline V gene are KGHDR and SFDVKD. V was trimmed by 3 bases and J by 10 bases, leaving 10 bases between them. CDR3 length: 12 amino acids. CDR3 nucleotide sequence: TGTGCCACCAGTGATCACCTCCGGGCGCAGTATTTT. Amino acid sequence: CATSDHLRAQYF.

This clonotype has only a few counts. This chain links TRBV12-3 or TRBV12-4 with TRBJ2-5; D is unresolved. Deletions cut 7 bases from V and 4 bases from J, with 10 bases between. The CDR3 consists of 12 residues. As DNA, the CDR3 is TGTGCCAGCAAACCCCCGGGAGAGACCCAGTACTTC. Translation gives CASKPPGETQYF.